The source of this T cell receptor beta chain is a study of blood T cell repertoires in COVID-19. Turning to the study itself: Researchers got acute and convalescent COVID-19 samples from the United States, Italy and Spain.

The CDR3 runs to 15 residues. Germline CDR1 is LGHNA and CDR2 is YNFKEQ. Between the trimmed V and J ends, which lost 0 bases and 7 bases, there was a span of 10 bases. The sample holds one count of this clone. Data came from immunoSEQ multiplex PCR; TCRdb stores just in-frame clones and leaves some out. The sample lists about 300,000 clones, 70% to 90% seen once, with 9.4% in the top ten. V gene TRBV4-2 combines with J gene TRBJ1-6; possible D gene TRBD1, 6 bases. The receptor was isolated from a man between 18 and 35 years old with active or convalescent COVID-19. Input material: peripheral blood. Here the CDR3 DNA reads TGTGCCAGCAGCCAAGATCCAACAGGGAATTCACCCCTCCACTTT. Protein product: CASSQDPTGNSPLHF.